Given below is one T cell receptor (beta chain) in context. Its antigen is currently unknown. Trimming took 3 bases from V and 7 from J, leaving 20 bases between them. The CDR3 runs to 15 residues. From germline, CDR1 is SGHDT and CDR2 YYEEEE. The entry originates in a study of OX40 agonist ivuxolimab in advanced cancers. The study, taken as a whole, reports: There were also nonresponders showing low normalized T-cell clonal expansion.

Profiling relied on immunoSEQ multiplex PCR, and the TCRdb table lists in-frame clones only, not all of them. Here the sample spans about 52,000 clones, about nine tenths being singletons. The receptor comes from an adult with an advanced solid tumor such as melanoma, head and neck, liver or kidney cancer. The specimen comprised CD4+ or CD8+ T cells sorted from blood, sampled in a trial of the OX40 agonist ivuxolimab. The J gene is TRBJ2-7, the V gene TRBV5-6; D is tentatively TRBD1 or TRBD2 (5 bases each). The CDR3 sequence is CASSSRDGESREQYF. The CDR3 nucleotides read TGTGCCAGCAGCTCCCGGGACGGAGAGTCGCGGGAGCAGTACTTC.